These 21 T cell receptor beta chains were all obtained from the same sample, sequenced in a study of T cell responses to AZD1222 COVID-19 vaccine. Profiled with immunoSEQ multiplex PCR; TCRdb holds only in-frame clones, not every one. The repertoire holds 100,000 to 150,000 clones, with around 84% as singletons. The sequencing here drew on peripheral blood, taken 28 days after the second AZD1222 dose. All receptors derive from an adult who received the AZD1222 COVID-19 vaccine.

V and J are TRBV4-1 and TRBJ1-1; 11 bases line up with TRBD1. Germline assignment: CDR1 MGHRA and CDR2 YSYEKL. The CDR3 contains 16 residues. V lost 4 bases to trimming and J lost 5 bases; unmatched junction nucleotides: 9. CDR3 in DNA: TGCGCCAGCAGCCCTTGGACAGGGGGCACGAGGACTGAAGCTTTCTTT. Translating gives CASSPWTGGTRTEAFF.

CDR3 DNA sequence: TGCAGCGTTGCAGGGTTTACTAATGAAAAACTGTTTTTT. This codes for CSVAGFTNEKLFF. This chain connects TRBV29-1 to TRBJ1-4; weak D call: TRBD1 (5 bases). V was trimmed by 4 bases and J by 2 bases, leaving 8 bases between them. Germline V lookup: CDR1 SQVTM, CDR2 ANQGSEA. The CDR3 sequence is 13 residues long.

The CDR3 bases are TGTGCCAGCAGTTTGAATGCAGGGAACACCGGGGAGCTGTTTTTT. Its protein is CASSLNAGNTGELFF. The V call is TRBV28, the J call TRBJ2-2; D is unclear. From germline, CDR1 is MDHEN and CDR2 SYDVKM. This CDR3 spans 15 amino acids. V was pared by 3 bases and J by 1 base, with 9 bases between.

The chain has TRBV21-1 and TRBJ1-4; TRBD1, the table's D call, lacks a check against the DNA. TRBV21-1 is a known pseudogene. The CDR3 extends over 17 amino acids. For the CDR3, the DNA is TGTGCCAGCAGCAAGGGGGGGCAGGGGGCAGATAGTGAAAAACTGTTTTTT. Protein: CASSKGGQGADSEKLFF.

The table lists this clone with a few counts. This chain joins TRBV4-3 and TRBJ2-3; the D is unclear. Trimming stripped 0 bases from V and 8 bases from J, with 9 bases between. This CDR3 spans 13 amino acids. Germline lookup yields CDR1 LGHNA and CDR2 YSLEER. This chain's CDR3 is CASSQDGGSTQYF. In DNA form, the CDR3 reads TGCGCCAGCAGCCAAGATGGCGGAAGTACGCAGTATTTT.

In its sample, this clone was seen a few times. The chain is built from TRBV14 and TRBJ2-3, with TRBD2 as a possible D gene (6 bases). Germline CDR1 reads SGHDN; CDR2 reads FVKESK. Trimming shortened V by 2 bases and J by 5 bases, and 17 bases separated the two germline ends. The CDR3 has 16 residues. In nucleotides, the CDR3 is TGTGCCAGCAGCCAAACGGGAGCGGCGGCGGAAGATACGCAGTATTTT. Amino acid sequence: CASSQTGAAAEDTQYF.

The genes are TRBV5-1 and TRBJ2-3; no firm D call. The CDR3 has 14 residues. V shed 4 bases and J shed 6 bases, with 15 bases lying between them. Per the germline V gene, CDR1 is SGHRS and CDR2 is YFSETQ. This CDR3 is CASSQNPPMDTQYF. DNA for the CDR3: TGCGCCAGCAGCCAAAACCCCCCTATGGATACGCAGTATTTT.

For this clone: One end of the junction does not line up with germline, which may come from a read error. The rearrangement uses TRBV7-7 and TRBJ2-7, with D perhaps TRBD1 (5 bases). This CDR3 has 16 amino acids. Germline CDR1 reads SSHAT; CDR2 reads FNYEAQ (reference sequence). As DNA, the CDR3 is TGTGCTAGCAGCTTAAGGGATAAGACGGACATCTACGAGCAGTACTTC. Amino acid sequence: CASSLRDKTDIYEQYF.

This clone occurred once. The V call is TRBV10-2, the J call TRBJ2-1, with 8 bases that match TRBD2. This CDR3 has 14 amino acids. V lost 4 bases, J lost 9 bases, and 8 bases stayed unmatched. CDR1 is WSHSY and CDR2 is SAAADI in the germline V gene. CDR3 coding DNA: TGCGCCAGCAGTGTTCAGCGGGGGTTCAGTGAGCAGTTCTTC. As protein: CASSVQRGFSEQFF.

The chain carries TRBV27 and TRBJ2-7; D remains unclear. The CDR3 covers 13 residues. The V end lost 1 base, the J end lost 0 bases, and 4 bases lay between the germline ends. Germline CDR1 and CDR2: MNHEY and SMNVEV (reference sequence). The CDR3 DNA follows: TGTGCCAGCAGTTTATATGGCTCCTACGAGCAGTACTTC. Translated, it gives CASSLYGSYEQYF.

This sequence joins TRBV7-9 and TRBJ2-1, with no clear D. V lost 5 bases, J lost 3 bases, and 11 bases lay in between. Per the germline V gene, CDR1 is SEHNR and CDR2 is FQNEAQ (reference sequence). The CDR3 is 14 residues long. The CDR3 nucleotides read TGTGCCAGCAGCCCGGTTATTCTCTACAATGAGCAGTTCTTC. Residues: CASSPVILYNEQFF.

Only one count was recorded for this clone. The chain links TRBV18 to TRBJ2-7, with TRBD1 identical over 9 bases. Germline trimming cut 6 bases from V and 6 bases from J; bases unmatched to any gene: 6. Germline lookup yields CDR1 KGHSH and CDR2 LQKENI. The CDR3 is made up of 13 amino acids. The CDR3 region is CASSPGQGGEQYF. Here the CDR3 DNA reads TGTGCCAGCTCCCCGGGACAGGGTGGCGAGCAGTACTTC.

This chain connects TRBV27 to TRBJ2-1; D is possibly TRBD2 (5 bases). Germline V CDR1 and CDR2: MNHEY, SMNVEV (reference sequence). V was trimmed by 3 bases and J by 1 base, leaving 7 bases between them. The CDR3 is 14 amino acids. Here the CDR3 reads CASSLEDSYNEQFF. In DNA form, the CDR3 reads TGTGCCAGCAGTTTGGAGGATTCCTACAATGAGCAGTTCTTC.

The V call is TRBV7-3, the J call TRBJ2-7; the match to TRBD2 covers 7 bases. CDR3 length: 16 amino acids. J was trimmed by 3 bases and V by 1 base; bases with no gene match: 9. Germline CDR1 SGHTA, CDR2 FQGTGA. The CDR3 coding sequence is TGTGCCAGCAGCTTAATCGGGGGGAGCCAATTCTACGAGCAGTACTTC. It specifies CASSLIGGSQFYEQYF.

The chain recombines TRBV5-1 with TRBJ2-7; perhaps TRBD1 as D (6 bases). Trimming left V 3 bases short and J 3 bases short, with 13 bases between. This CDR3 is built from 14 residues. From germline, CDR1 is SGHRS and CDR2 YFSETQ. The CDR3 reads CASSSGQILYEQYF. The CDR3 DNA sequence: TGCGCCAGCAGCTCAGGACAGATTCTCTACGAGCAGTACTTC.

Details on this clone: One end of the junction varies from germline; a read error may be responsible. This chain uses TRBV14 with TRBJ1-2; no definite D call. The CDR3 has 12 residues. Germline CDR1 and CDR2: SGHDN and FVKESK. The CDR3, as DNA: TGTGCCAGCAGCCAAGTCCCCGGGGTAAGCGCCTTC. Encoded protein: CASSQVPGVSAF.

This chain joins TRBV6-5 and TRBJ2-7, with D possibly TRBD2 on 7 matching bases. The length of the CDR3 is 15 residues. Trimming stripped 2 bases from V and 0 bases from J, with 11 bases between. Germline-derived CDR1 and CDR2 are MNHEY and SVGAGI. CDR3 amino acids: CASSYGGALSYEQYF. In nucleotides, the CDR3 is TGTGCCAGCAGTTACGGGGGGGCTCTCTCCTACGAGCAGTACTTC.

For the CDR3, the DNA is TGTGCCAGCGGACTAGCGGGGGCCCATGAGCAGTTCTTC. As protein: CASGLAGAHEQFF. The V call is TRBV7-2, the J call TRBJ2-1, with 13 positions matching TRBD2. Germline V gene sequence: CDR1 SGHTA, CDR2 FQGNSA. The ends lost 8 bases at V and 8 bases at J; junction bases unmatched: 3. CDR3 length: 13 amino acids.

CDR3 protein: CASSPPGRLGNQPQHF. CDR3 sequence (DNA): TGTGCCAGCAGCCCCCCGGGACGGCTTGGGAATCAGCCCCAGCATTTT. V gene TRBV3-1 (or the pseudogene TRBV3-2) combines with J gene TRBJ1-5, with D perhaps matching TRBD1 (5 bases). Per germline, CDR1 LGHDT and CDR2 YNNKEL (reference sequence). The CDR3 length is 16 residues. Trimming took off 4 bases at V and 4 bases at J, with 17 bases between the two ends.

The rearrangement joins TRBV7-3 to TRBJ1-2; a possible D gene is TRBD1 (6 bases). The CDR3 has 15 amino acids. V gave up 2 bases and J gave up 4 bases, with 14 bases separating them. The germline V gene has CDR1 SGHTA and CDR2 FQGTGA. The CDR3 sequence is CASSLLAGDTYGYTF. The CDR3 nucleotides read TGTGCCAGCAGCTTACTGGCAGGGGATACCTATGGCTACACCTTC.

The rearrangement joins TRBV24-1 to TRBJ2-1, with D unresolved. V was trimmed by 0 bases and J by 0 bases, leaving 8 bases between them. Germline V gene sequence: CDR1 KGHDR, CDR2 SFDVKD. The CDR3 is 16 residues long. In DNA form, the CDR3 reads TGTGCCACCAGTGATTTGGATGGAAGCTCCTACAATGAGCAGTTCTTC. Its translation is CATSDLDGSSYNEQFF.